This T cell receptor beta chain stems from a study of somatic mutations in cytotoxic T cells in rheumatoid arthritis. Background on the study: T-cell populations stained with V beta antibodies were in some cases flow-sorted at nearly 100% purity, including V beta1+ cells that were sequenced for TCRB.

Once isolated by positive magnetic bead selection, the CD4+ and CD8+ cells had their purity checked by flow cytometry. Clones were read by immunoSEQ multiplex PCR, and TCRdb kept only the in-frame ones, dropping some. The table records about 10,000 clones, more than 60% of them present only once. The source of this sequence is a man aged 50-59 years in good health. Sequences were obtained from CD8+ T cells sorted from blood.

DNA for the CDR3: TGTGCCAGCAGTCTAGCGGGAGCCAAGGGCAATGAGCAGTTCTTC. It encodes CASSLAGAKGNEQFF. The rearrangement links TRBV27 to TRBJ2-1, with 10 bases identical to TRBD2. The CDR3 covers 15 residues. V lost 5 bases and J lost 6; bases outside the gene matches: 7. Germline CDR1 MNHEY, CDR2 SMNVEV (reference sequence).